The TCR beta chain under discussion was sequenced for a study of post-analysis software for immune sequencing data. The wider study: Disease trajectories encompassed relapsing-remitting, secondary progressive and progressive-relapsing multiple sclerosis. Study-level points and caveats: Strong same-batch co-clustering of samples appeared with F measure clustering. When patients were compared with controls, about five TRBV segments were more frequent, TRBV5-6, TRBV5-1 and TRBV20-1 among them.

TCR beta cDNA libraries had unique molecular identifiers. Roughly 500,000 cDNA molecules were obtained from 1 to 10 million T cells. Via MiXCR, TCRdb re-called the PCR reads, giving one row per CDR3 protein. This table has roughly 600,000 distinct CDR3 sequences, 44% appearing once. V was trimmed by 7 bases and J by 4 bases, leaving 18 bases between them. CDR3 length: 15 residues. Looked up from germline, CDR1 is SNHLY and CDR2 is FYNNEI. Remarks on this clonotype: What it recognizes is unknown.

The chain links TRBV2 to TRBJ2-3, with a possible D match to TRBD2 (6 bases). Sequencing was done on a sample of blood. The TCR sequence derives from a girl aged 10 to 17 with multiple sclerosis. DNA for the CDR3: TGTGCCAGCATCGAAGGGGAGGCTCTTCCAGATACGCAGTATTTT. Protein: CASIEGEALPDTQYF.